This T cell receptor (beta chain) was found in a study of OX40 agonist ivuxolimab in advanced cancers. Profiling relied on immunoSEQ multiplex PCR, and the TCRdb table lists in-frame clones only, not all of them. The repertoire holds about 73,000 clones, with 85% to 90% as singletons. After removal of 8 bases from V and 5 bases from J, the junction contained 11 bases not matched to a gene. Germline values: CDR1 MNHEY, CDR2 SVGAGI. The CDR3 is made up of 14 amino acids. This clonotype was obtained from an adult with an advanced solid tumor such as melanoma, head and neck, liver or kidney cancer. The sample here was CD4+ or CD8+ T cells sorted from blood, taken in a trial of the OX40 agonist ivuxolimab. The chain uses TRBV6-5 and TRBJ1-1, with TRBD1 matching 7 bases. The CDR3 nucleotides are TGTGCCAGCCGGGAGACAGGGTCAGGGACTGAAGCTTTCTTT. It yields the protein CASRETGSGTEAFF.